This T cell receptor beta chain is drawn from a study of T cell changes during pregnancy in multiple sclerosis. Germline assignment: CDR1 SGHDN and CDR2 FVKESK. Losses at the gene ends were 4 bases for V and 4 bases for J; bases not matched to a gene: 5. The CDR3 spans 14 residues. Clones were read by immunoSEQ multiplex PCR, and TCRdb kept only the in-frame ones, dropping some. The table lists 75,000 to 95,000 clones, about 91% of them singletons. The V and J genes are TRBV14 and TRBJ1-1, with 8 bases identical to TRBD1. The origin of this receptor is a female donor with multiple sclerosis, enrolled in a pregnancy study. Sequencing was performed on peripheral blood, taken before pregnancy. The CDR3 here is CASSRQGFSTEAFF. The CDR3 coding sequence is TGTGCCAGCAGCCGACAGGGGTTTAGCACTGAAGCTTTCTTT.